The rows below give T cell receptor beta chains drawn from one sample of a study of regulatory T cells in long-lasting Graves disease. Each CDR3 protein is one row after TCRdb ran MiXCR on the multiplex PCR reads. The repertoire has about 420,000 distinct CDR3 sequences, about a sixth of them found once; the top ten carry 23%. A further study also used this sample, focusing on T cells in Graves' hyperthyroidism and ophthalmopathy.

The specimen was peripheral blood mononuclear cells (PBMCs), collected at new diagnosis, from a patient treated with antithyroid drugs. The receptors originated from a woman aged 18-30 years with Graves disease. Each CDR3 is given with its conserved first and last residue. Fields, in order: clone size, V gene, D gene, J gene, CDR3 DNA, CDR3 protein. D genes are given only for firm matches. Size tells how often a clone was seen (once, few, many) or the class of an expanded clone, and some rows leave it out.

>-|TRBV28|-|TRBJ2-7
-
CASSRGYGANVLTFGAAGGDEQYF
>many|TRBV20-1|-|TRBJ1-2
TGCAGCGTGGGGACGGCCAACTATGGCTACACCTTC
CSVGTANYGYTF
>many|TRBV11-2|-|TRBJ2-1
TGTGCCAGCAGCTTAGTCCCAAGGCTAGCGACTCGCAATGAGCAGTTCTTC
CASSLVPRLATRNEQFF
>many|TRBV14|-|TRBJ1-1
TGTGCCAGCAGTTCGGACCGGGAAGCTTTCTTT
CASSSDREAFF
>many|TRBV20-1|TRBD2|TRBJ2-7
TGCAGTGCCCAGGTCGATAGCGGGAGCGAGCAGTACTTC
CSAQVDSGSEQYF
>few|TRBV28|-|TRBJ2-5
TGTGCCAGCAGCCAGGGCGGCCCGGTAGGGGAGACCCAGTACTTC
CASSQGGPVGETQYF
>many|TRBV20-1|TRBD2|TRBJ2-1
TGCAGTGCTAGCGAACGGACTAGCGGGGCATACAATGAGCAGTTCTTC
CSASERTSGAYNEQFF
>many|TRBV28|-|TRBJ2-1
TGTGCCAGCAGTGGGCTAGCCCCATTCTCCTACAATGAGCAGTTCTTC
CASSGLAPFSYNEQFF
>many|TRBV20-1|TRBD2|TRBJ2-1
TGCAGTGCCCGGGTAGGGCGGGAGGGCCGAGGGCTCTACAATGAGCAGTTCTTC
CSARVGREGRGLYNEQFF
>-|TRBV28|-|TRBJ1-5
TGTGCCAGCAGCCCACGGGGTCCCCAGCATTTT
CASSPRGPQHF
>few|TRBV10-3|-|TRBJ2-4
TGTGCCATCAGTGAAGGACCTGAGAACATTCAGTACTTC
CAISEGPENIQYF
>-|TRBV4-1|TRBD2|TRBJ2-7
TGCGCCAGCAGCCAAGGCTGGGGGGGCGAGCAGTACTTC
CASSQGWGGEQYF
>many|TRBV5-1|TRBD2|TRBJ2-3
TGCGCCAGCAGCTCCTCTGTAGCGGGAGCGTCAGATACGCAGTATTTT
CASSSSVAGASDTQYF
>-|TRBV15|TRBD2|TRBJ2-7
TGTGCCACCAGCAGACCTGAGATCCCAACCGGGACTAGTCGCTACGAGCAGTACTTC
CATSRPEIPTGTSRYEQYF
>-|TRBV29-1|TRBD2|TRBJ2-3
TGCAGCGTATCGGCCTCGACTAGCGGTTCGACAGATACGCAGTATTTT
CSVSASTSGSTDTQYF
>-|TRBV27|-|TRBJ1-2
TGTGCCAGCAGTTCCCCCTTTAGGGCAGGGAGTGGCTACACCTTC
CASSSPFRAGSGYTF
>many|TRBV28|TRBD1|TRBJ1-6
TGTGCCAGCAGTTTCAGGGGGAATTCACCCCTCCACTTT
CASSFRGNSPLHF
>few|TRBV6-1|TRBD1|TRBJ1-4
TGTGCCAGCAGTAGGGCACAGGGGTTAAGTGAAAAACTGTTTTTT
CASSRAQGLSEKLFF
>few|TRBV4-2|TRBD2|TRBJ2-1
TGTGCCAGCAGCCAATGGGAGGGCCGAGAGTCCTACAATGAGCAGTTCTTC
CASSQWEGRESYNEQFF
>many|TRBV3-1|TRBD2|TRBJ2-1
TGTGCCAGCAGTCGGACTAGCGGTCCCTCTGAGCAGTTCTTC
CASSRTSGPSEQFF
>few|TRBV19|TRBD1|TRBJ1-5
TGTGCCAGTAAGACAGGGGGCTATAGCAATCAGCCCCAGCATTTT
CASKTGGYSNQPQHF
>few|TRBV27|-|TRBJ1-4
TGTGCCTCAAGGAGGGACACACTGCAGACTAATGAAAAACTGTTTTTT
CASRRDTLQTNEKLFF
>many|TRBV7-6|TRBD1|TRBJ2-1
TGTGCCAGCAGCAAGGGACAGGGGTTTGTAAATGAGCAGTTCTTC
CASSKGQGFVNEQFF
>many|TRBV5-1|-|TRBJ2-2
TGCGCCAGCAGCTTGCTCCCTGGGTCAGCCGGGGAGCTGTTTTTT
CASSLLPGSAGELFF
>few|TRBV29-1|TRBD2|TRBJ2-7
TGCAGCGTTCGCCTAGCGGGAGGACCTTACGAGCAGTACTTC
CSVRLAGGPYEQYF
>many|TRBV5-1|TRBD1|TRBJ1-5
TGCGCCAGCAGCTGGACAGGGAGTAGTGATCAGCCCCAGCATTTT
CASSWTGSSDQPQHF
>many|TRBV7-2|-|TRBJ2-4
TGTGCCAGCAGCTTAGTTAGTGGGGGCGCGGTCCCCAAAAACATTCAGTACTTC
CASSLVSGGAVPKNIQYF
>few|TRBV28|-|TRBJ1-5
TGTGCCAGCAGTTTAAAAGTTTCCCCGGGGACCCGCATTGGCATTGACAATCAGCCCCAGCATTTT
CASSLKVSPGTRIGIDNQPQHF
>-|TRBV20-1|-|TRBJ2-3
TGCAGTGCTAGAGATCACCGAGGGAGCACAGATACGCAGTATTTT
CSARDHRGSTDTQYF
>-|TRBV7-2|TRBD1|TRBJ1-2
TGCGCCAGCACCCCGACCGGGACAGAGATTAACTATGGCTACACCTTC
CASTPTGTEINYGYTF
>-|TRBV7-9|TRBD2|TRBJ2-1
TGTGCCAGCAGCTTAGTGGGCGGGAGAGGGAATGAGCAGTTCTTC
CASSLVGGRGNEQFF
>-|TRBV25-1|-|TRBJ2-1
TGTGCCAGCAGTGAATCGCGACGGAGCTCCTACAATGAGCAGTTCTTC
CASSESRRSSYNEQFF
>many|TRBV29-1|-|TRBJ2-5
TGCAGCGTTTCAAATATAGCTGGTGTGGAGACCCAGTACTTC
CSVSNIAGVETQYF
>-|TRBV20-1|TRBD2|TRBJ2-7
TGCAGTGCTAGTAACAGGCTAGCGGGATTCTCCTACGAGCAGTACTTC
CSASNRLAGFSYEQYF
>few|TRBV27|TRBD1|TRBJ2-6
TGTGCCAGCCGGGACAGGGGGGTGGGGGCCAACGTCCTGACTTTC
CASRDRGVGANVLTF
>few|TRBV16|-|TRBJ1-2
TGTGCCAGCAGCCAGGACAGACTTCCTAACTATGGCTACACCTTC
CASSQDRLPNYGYTF
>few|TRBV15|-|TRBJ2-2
TGTGCCACCAGCAGAGACGTCCTCACCGGGGAGCTGTTTTTT
CATSRDVLTGELFF
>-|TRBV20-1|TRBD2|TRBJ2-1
TGCAGTGCTAGAGATTATTCCGCAACTAGCGGGACGTCCTACAATGAGCAGTTCTTC
CSARDYSATSGTSYNEQFF
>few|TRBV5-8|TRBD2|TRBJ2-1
TGTGCCAGCAGCTTGGGGACCATAGCGGGAGCCTACAATGAGCAGTTCTTC
CASSLGTIAGAYNEQFF
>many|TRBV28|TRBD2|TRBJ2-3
TGTGCCAGCAGTGCCGGACTAGCGGAAAGCACAGATACGCAGTATTTT
CASSAGLAESTDTQYF
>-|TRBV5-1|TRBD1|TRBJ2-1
TGCGCCAGCAGCCCACTGACAGGGTCCAATGAGCAGTTCTTC
CASSPLTGSNEQFF
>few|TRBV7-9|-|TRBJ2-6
TGTGCCAGCAGGGAAACGAGGGGACTCAGCTCTGGGGCCAACGTCCTGACTTTC
CASRETRGLSSGANVLTF